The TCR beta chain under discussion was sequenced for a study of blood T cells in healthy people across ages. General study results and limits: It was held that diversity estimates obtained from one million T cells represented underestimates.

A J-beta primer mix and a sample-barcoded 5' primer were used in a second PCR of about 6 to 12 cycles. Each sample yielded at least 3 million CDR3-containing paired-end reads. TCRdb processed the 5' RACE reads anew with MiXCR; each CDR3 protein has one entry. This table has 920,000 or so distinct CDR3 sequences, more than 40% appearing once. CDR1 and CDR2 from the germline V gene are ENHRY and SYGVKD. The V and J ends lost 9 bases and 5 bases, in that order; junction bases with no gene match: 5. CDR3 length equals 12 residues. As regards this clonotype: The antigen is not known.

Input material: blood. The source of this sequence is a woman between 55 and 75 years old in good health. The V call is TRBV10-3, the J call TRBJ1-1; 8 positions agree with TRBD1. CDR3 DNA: TGTGCCATTGGACAGGGCGAAACTGAAGCTTTCTTT. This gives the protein CAIGQGETEAFF.